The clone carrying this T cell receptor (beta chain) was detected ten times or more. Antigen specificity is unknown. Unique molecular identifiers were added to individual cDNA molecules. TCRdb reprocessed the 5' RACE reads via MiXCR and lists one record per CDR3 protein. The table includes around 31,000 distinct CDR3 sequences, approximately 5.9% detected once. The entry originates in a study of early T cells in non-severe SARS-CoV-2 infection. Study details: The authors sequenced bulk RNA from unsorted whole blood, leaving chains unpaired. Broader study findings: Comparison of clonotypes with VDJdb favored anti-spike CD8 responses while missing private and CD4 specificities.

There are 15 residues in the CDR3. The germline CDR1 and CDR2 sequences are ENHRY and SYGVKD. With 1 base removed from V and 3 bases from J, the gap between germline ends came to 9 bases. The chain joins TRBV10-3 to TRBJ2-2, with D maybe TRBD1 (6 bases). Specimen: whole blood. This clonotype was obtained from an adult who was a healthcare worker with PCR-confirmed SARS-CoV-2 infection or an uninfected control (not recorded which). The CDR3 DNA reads TGTGCCATCAGTGAGTACAGGGCTGACACCGGGGAGCTGTTTTTT. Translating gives CAISEYRADTGELFF.